These 10 T cell receptor beta chains originate from one sample sequenced in a study of T cell changes during pregnancy in multiple sclerosis. Method: immunoSEQ multiplex PCR; TCRdb's copy keeps in-frame clones and lacks some. The repertoire consists of tens of thousands of clones, with 93% occurring once and the leading ten covering less than 0.45%. This specimen was CD4+ T cells from peripheral blood mononuclear cells, taken before pregnancy. The receptors originated from a female donor with multiple sclerosis, enrolled in a pregnancy study.

The table lists this clone with a few counts. The rearrangement uses TRBV7-9 and TRBJ1-4, with TRBD1 as a possible D gene (5 bases). The CDR3 has 14 residues. V lost 3 bases and J 8 bases, leaving 13 bases between the germline ends. Germline CDR1 reads SEHNR; CDR2 reads FQNEAQ (reference sequence). CDR3 loop: CASSFLQGNEKLFF. As DNA, the CDR3 is TGTGCCAGCAGCTTCTTGCAGGGTAACGAAAAACTGTTTTTT.

The chain is built from TRBV28 and TRBJ1-5; 8 bases match TRBD1. This CDR3 spans 18 amino acids. Germline CDR1 and CDR2: MDHEN and SYDVKM. V dropped 3 bases and J dropped 1; count of bases not matched to a gene: 11. The CDR3 here is CASSFNRRGQGSNQPQHF. DNA for the CDR3: TGTGCCAGCAGTTTTAATCGCAGGGGGCAGGGAAGCAATCAGCCCCAGCATTTT.

The chain links TRBV11-2 to TRBJ2-7, with no clear D. The germline V gene encodes CDR1 SGHAT and CDR2 FQNNGV. The ends were cut back, 0 bases at V and 4 bases at J, with 4 bases in the middle. This CDR3 spans 12 amino acids. The CDR3 loop reads CASSLDSYEQYF. In DNA, the CDR3 is TGTGCCAGCAGCTTAGATAGTTACGAGCAGTACTTC.

This chain joins TRBV5-4 and TRBJ1-2; 8 bases fit TRBD1. This CDR3 is built from 15 residues. V was clipped by 3 bases and J by 6 bases; unmatched bases: 10. The germline gives CDR1 SGHNT, CDR2 YYREEE (reference sequence). CDR3 coding DNA: TGTGCCAGCAGCTCAGGACAGGGTGTGGTAAATGGCTACACCTTC. As protein: CASSSGQGVVNGYTF.

The table lists this clone with a few counts. The chain carries TRBV30 and TRBJ1-1, with a weak D call TRBD1 (6 bases). CDR1 is GTSNPN, CDR2 SVGIG, per germline (reference sequence). The CDR3 loop spans 12 amino acids. V was shortened by 6 bases and J by 1 base, with 9 bases between the two germline ends. CDR3 in DNA: TGTGCCTGTGGACAGCCGAACACTGAAGCTTTCTTT. This translates into CACGQPNTEAFF.

This chain joins TRBV27 and TRBJ2-7; 10 bases fit TRBD1. Germline assignment: CDR1 MNHEY and CDR2 SMNVEV (reference sequence). The junction had 9 bases not matched to a gene; V was cut back by 2 bases and J by 5 bases. This CDR3 has 16 amino acids. CDR3 protein: CASSLKAGQGNNEQYF. The CDR3 DNA follows: TGTGCCAGCAGTTTAAAGGCGGGACAGGGGAATAACGAGCAGTACTTC.

This clone was recorded once. The chain links TRBV18 to TRBJ1-2; TRBD1 matches at 7 bases. V lost 8 bases to trimming and J lost 3 bases; unmatched junction nucleotides: 9. Germline CDR1 and CDR2: KGHSH and LQKENI. This CDR3 comprises 14 residues. The CDR3 sequence is CASLNRGTDYGYTF. The CDR3 DNA is TGTGCCAGCCTTAACAGGGGTACAGACTATGGCTACACCTTC.

The chain uses TRBV7-2 and TRBJ1-3, with D perhaps TRBD1 (6 bases). This CDR3 contains 15 residues. V was trimmed by 6 bases and J by 0 bases, leaving 12 bases between them. Germline assignment: CDR1 SGHTA and CDR2 FQGNSA. Written as DNA, the CDR3 is TGTGCCAGCAGACGTACAGGGAGCTCTGGAAACACCATATATTTT. Amino acids: CASRRTGSSGNTIYF.

The V and J genes are TRBV13 and TRBJ2-6, with 9 bases identical to TRBD1. Germline CDR1 PRHDT, CDR2 FYEKMQ (reference sequence). CDR3 length: 18 residues. V shed 5 bases, J shed 0 bases, and the junction held 8 bases outside the gene matches. The CDR3 region is CASSRSGQGSSGANVLTF. CDR3 bases: TGTGCCAGCAGCCGTTCAGGACAGGGGAGCTCTGGGGCCAACGTCCTGACTTTC.

This clone was seen a few times. The rearrangement joins TRBV7-2 to TRBJ1-2; weak D call: TRBD1 (6 bases). This CDR3 is 14 amino acids long. Germline V gene data show CDR1 as SGHTA and CDR2 as FQGNSA. The germline V and J ends were trimmed by 2 bases and 6 bases, with 13 bases remaining between them. The CDR3 coding sequence is TGTGCCAGCAGCTTACTCACAGGGACGGATGGCTACACCTTC. It codes for CASSLLTGTDGYTF.